These 6 T cell receptor beta chains share one sample of origin, sequenced in a study of CD8 T cells in Susac syndrome. Roughly 0.45 to 1 ug RNA was reverse transcribed with random hexamers. TCRdb ran MiXCR on the immunoSEQ multiplex PCR reads and lists one entry per CDR3 protein. Among around 190,000 distinct CDR3 sequences listed, approximately 94% were seen once. The sequencing input was CD4+ T cells from PBMCs. These receptors were taken from a human donor with Susac syndrome.

J is TRBJ1-2 and V is TRBV19; D gene ambiguous. V gave up 5 bases and J gave up 8 bases, with 12 bases separating them. Germline V CDR1 and CDR2: LNHDA, SQIVND (reference sequence). This CDR3 is 12 amino acids long. The CDR3: CASSPSRYGYTF. The DNA of the CDR3 is TGTGCCAGTAGTCCCTCTAGATACGGCTACACCTTC.

V is TRBV20-1 and J is TRBJ1-1; TRBD1 might be the D (5 bases). Per the germline V gene, CDR1 is DFQATT and CDR2 is SNEGSKA (reference sequence). V dropped 0 bases and J dropped 6 bases, with 14 bases sitting between them. The CDR3 has 14 amino acids. CDR3 region: CSARDRTGAAEAFF. DNA of the CDR3: TGCAGTGCTAGAGATCGAACAGGAGCGGCTGAAGCTTTCTTT.

This clonotype appeared once. The chain uses TRBV7-9 and TRBJ2-7; D call uncertain. Between the trimmed V and J ends, which lost 2 bases and 0 bases, there was a span of 8 bases. This CDR3 contains 14 residues. The V gene's germline CDR1 is SEHNR and CDR2 FQNEAQ (reference sequence). The CDR3 DNA reads TGTGCCAGCAGCTTACAGACGAGCTCCTACGAGCAGTACTTC. The encoded protein is CASSLQTSSYEQYF.

The CDR3 bases are TGCAGCGGCCCCGGACAGGGACCCGGGGAGCTGTTTTTT. It encodes CSGPGQGPGELFF. V usage is TRBV29-1 and J usage is TRBJ2-2; TRBD1 matches at 8 bases. With V trimmed by 7 bases and J by 6 bases, 7 bases remained unmatched. Germline CDR1 SQVTM, CDR2 ANQGSEA. CDR3 length: 13 residues.

This chain links TRBV7-8 with TRBJ2-5; 8 positions agree with TRBD2. V lost 7 bases to trimming and J lost 2 bases; unmatched junction nucleotides: 3. The CDR3 runs 13 residues. The germline V gene has CDR1 SGHVS and CDR2 FQNEAQ. CDR3 residues: CASTGGRQETQYF. Written as DNA, the CDR3 is TGTGCCAGCACGGGGGGGCGTCAAGAGACCCAGTACTTC.

The chain couples TRBV30 to TRBJ2-5, with unresolved D. Deletions cut 0 bases from V and 1 base from J, with 3 bases between. The CDR3 has 12 residues. The germline V gene encodes CDR1 GTSNPN and CDR2 SVGIG (reference sequence). CDR3 nucleotides: TGTGCCTGGAGTGTACTCCAAGAGACCCAGTACTTC. It is translated as CAWSVLQETQYF.